This entry lists 4 T cell receptor beta chains sequenced from one sample in a study of cytomegalovirus exposure and HLA in healthy donors. This PCR relied on a set of 60 Vbeta primers and 13 Jbeta primers. Measured with immunoSEQ multiplex PCR; TCRdb has only the in-frame clones, and not every one. The profile shows roughly 130,000 clones, about three quarters of them singletons. Sample: PBMCs. All receptors come from a human donor in good health.

The chain links TRBV5-4 to TRBJ2-5; 7 positions agree with TRBD1. Trimming at V came to 4 bases and at J to 3 bases, leaving 6 bases not matched to a gene. The CDR3 is 14 amino acids. CDR1 is SGHNT, CDR2 YYREEE, per germline (reference sequence). The CDR3 here is CASSPGQAEETQYF. The CDR3, as DNA: TGTGCCAGCAGCCCCGGACAGGCTGAAGAGACCCAGTACTTC.

The gene calls are TRBV13 and TRBJ2-2, with 10 positions matching TRBD2. This CDR3 has 16 amino acids. V was pared by 1 base and J by 6 bases, with 5 bases of the junction left unmatched. The V gene's germline CDR1 is PRHDT and CDR2 FYEKMQ (reference sequence). The CDR3: CASSLAAGGPSGELFF. CDR3 in DNA: TGTGCCAGCAGCTTAGCAGCGGGGGGGCCCTCCGGGGAGCTGTTTTTT. The variable domain in full, completed from reference TRBV13 and TRBJ2-2, reads AAGVIQSPRHLIKEKRETATLKCYPIPRHDTVYWYQQGPGQDPQFLISFYEKMQSDKGSIPDRFSAQQFSDYHSELNMSSLELGDSALYFCASSLAAGGPSGELFFGEGSRLTVL.

The chain uses TRBV21-1 and TRBJ2-5; TRBD1 is the table's D call and was not checked against the DNA. TRBV21-1 is a pseudogene segment. The CDR3 is 17 amino acids. The CDR3 loop is CASSGGRTGPDQETQYF. The DNA of the CDR3 is TGTGCCAGCAGCGGAGGGCGGACAGGGCCCGACCAAGAGACCCAGTACTTC.

The genes are TRBV5-4 and TRBJ1-2, with D possibly matching TRBD1 (5 bases). Germline V gene data show CDR1 as SGHNT and CDR2 as YYREEE (reference sequence). The germline V and J ends were trimmed by 4 bases and 7 bases, with 20 bases remaining between them. The CDR3 runs 15 residues. CDR3 nucleotides: TGTGCCAGCAGCGTACCAGACAGATCGCCAGGTGGCTACACCTTC. It is translated as CASSVPDRSPGGYTF.